The rows below give T cell receptor beta chains drawn from one sample of a study of technical replicates of blood from a handful of donors. Here immunoSEQ multiplex PCR was the method, and the copy in TCRdb shows in-frame clones only, minus some. The sample lists 50,000 to 65,000 clones, 92% occurring once. The sequenced sample consisted of PBMCs. The origin of the receptors is a human donor in good health. Some clones in this sample may be carry-over from other donors' samples. Both conserved end residues are part of each CDR3. The D gene is left open where the match is weak. Some rows mark clone size as missing; the rest say once, few, many or name a class of expanded clone.

size: .
D: .
J: TRBJ1-6
V: TRBV4-2
DNA: TGTGCCAGCAGCCTCCACCGGGGGGAGGGGGTCTCACCCCTCCACTTT
CDR3: CASSLHRGEGVSPLHF

size: .
D: TRBD2
J: TRBJ2-7
V: TRBV7-9
DNA: TGTGCCAGCATAGCGGGAGGGCCGTCCTCCGAGCAGTACTTC
CDR3: CASIAGGPSSEQYF

size: .
D: TRBD1
J: TRBJ1-3
V: TRBV18
DNA: TGTGCCAGCTCACCGGGACAGCCGATTGGAAACACCATATATTTT
CDR3: CASSPGQPIGNTIYF

size: .
D: .
J: TRBJ1-1
V: TRBV4-3
DNA: TGCGCCAGCAGCCAAGATCCGGGGGACACTGAAGCTTTCTTT
CDR3: CASSQDPGDTEAFF

size: .
D: .
J: TRBJ2-5
V: TRBV7-9
DNA: TGTGCCAGCAGCCCCCGACTAGTTGAAGAGACCCAGTACTTC
CDR3: CASSPRLVEETQYF

size: .
D: .
J: TRBJ1-1
V: TRBV6-5
DNA: TGTGCCAGCAGAGAGACAGCCATGAACACTGAAGCTTTCTTT
CDR3: CASRETAMNTEAFF

size: .
D: .
J: TRBJ1-5
V: TRBV18
DNA: TGTGCCAGCTCCATTCAGAGGGTAGAGAATCAGCCCCAGCATTTT
CDR3: CASSIQRVENQPQHF

size: .
D: .
J: TRBJ2-5
V: TRBV5-6
DNA: TGTGCCAGCAGCTTGGTCGGGTCAGGGCGCCAAGAGACCCAGTACTTC
CDR3: CASSLVGSGRQETQYF

size: .
D: .
J: TRBJ1-6
V: TRBV6-6
DNA: TGTGCCAGCAGGGCCCTGATGGATTCACCCCTCCACTTT
CDR3: CASRALMDSPLHF

size: .
D: .
J: TRBJ1-2
V: TRBV28
DNA: TGTGCCAGCAGACTCCTAGGGGCCTATGGCTACACCTTC
CDR3: CASRLLGAYGYTF

size: .
D: TRBD2
J: TRBJ2-1
V: TRBV6-5
DNA: TGTGCCAGCAGCACGGGACTAGTTGGTGAGCAGTTCTTC
CDR3: CASSTGLVGEQFF

size: .
D: .
J: TRBJ1-2
V: TRBV14
DNA: TGTGCCAGCAGCCAGCTACGGGGGGCTCTGAGTGGCTACACCTTC
CDR3: CASSQLRGALSGYTF

size: once
D: .
J: TRBJ1-6
V: TRBV5-4
DNA: TGTGCCAGCAGCCCTGGAGTAGGTAATTCACCCCTCCACTTT
CDR3: CASSPGVGNSPLHF

size: .
D: .
J: TRBJ2-2
V: TRBV2
DNA: TGTGCCAGCAGGGCCGGGACAACCATCGGGGAGCTGTTTTTT
CDR3: CASRAGTTIGELFF

size: once
D: .
J: TRBJ1-1
V: TRBV11-3
DNA: TGTGCCAGCAGCTTCGCGTTGAACACTGAAGCTTTCTTT
CDR3: CASSFALNTEAFF

size: .
D: TRBD2
J: TRBJ2-1
V: TRBV5-1
DNA: TGCGCCAGCAGCCTAGTTAGCGGGGCCCTCAATGAGCAGTTCTTC
CDR3: CASSLVSGALNEQFF

size: few
D: .
J: TRBJ1-2
V: TRBV4-1
DNA: TGCGCCAGCAGCCAAGATCCAGCGAGAGGCTACACCTTC
CDR3: CASSQDPARGYTF

size: .
D: .
J: TRBJ1-6
V: TRBV7-9
DNA: TGTGCCAGCAGGAAGAACAGTAATTCACCCCTCCACTTT
CDR3: CASRKNSNSPLHF

size: .
D: .
J: TRBJ2-1
V: TRBV10-3
DNA: TGTGCCATCAGTGACCGGGAAGCGGAGGCCTACAATGAGCAGTTCTTC
CDR3: CAISDREAEAYNEQFF

size: .
D: .
J: TRBJ1-6
V: TRBV2
DNA: TGTGCCAGCAGTGATACTGAGCCCAATTCACCCCTCCACTTT
CDR3: CASSDTEPNSPLHF

size: .
D: TRBD1
J: TRBJ1-5
V: TRBV15
DNA: TGTGCCACCAGCAGGGGACAGGGAAAGAGCAATCAGCCCCAGCATTTT
CDR3: CATSRGQGKSNQPQHF

size: .
D: .
J: TRBJ1-5
V: TRBV2
DNA: TGTGCCAGTGGGGCGGGGGGAGCTAGCAATCAGCCCCAGCATTTT
CDR3: CASGAGGASNQPQHF

size: .
D: .
J: TRBJ2-5
V: TRBV7-3
DNA: TGTGCCAGCAGCTTTACCGGGATGGGGGGAGAGACCCAGTACTTC
CDR3: CASSFTGMGGETQYF

size: .
D: .
J: TRBJ1-1
V: TRBV21-1
DNA: TGTGCCAGCAGCAGACGGACAGGGGGTGCTGACACTGAAGCTTTCTTT
CDR3: CASSRRTGGADTEAFF

size: .
D: .
J: TRBJ2-7
V: TRBV5-6
DNA: TGTGCCAGCAGCTTGAATATGGGACTTAAAGCCTACGAGCAGTACTTC
CDR3: CASSLNMGLKAYEQYF

size: .
D: .
J: TRBJ1-2
V: TRBV4-3
DNA: TGCGCCAGCAGCCAAGATGGGGGGGCTAACTATGGCTACACCTTC
CDR3: CASSQDGGANYGYTF

size: .
D: .
J: TRBJ2-3
V: TRBV7-2
DNA: TGTGCCAGCAGTCCGCCCCTGTCTAGCCGGGGGACAGATACGCAGTATTTT
CDR3: CASSPPLSSRGTDTQYF